These 15 T cell receptor beta chains were all obtained from the same sample, sequenced in a study of blood T cell repertoires in COVID-19. Data came from immunoSEQ multiplex PCR; TCRdb stores just in-frame clones and leaves some out. The top ten clones hold roughly 4.4% of a sample with around 74,000 clones, around nine tenths of them seen once. The source material was peripheral blood. Source of these receptors: a man aged 45-60 years with active COVID-19.

The gene calls are TRBV4-1 and TRBJ1-2; a possible D gene is TRBD1 (6 bases). This CDR3 is 16 amino acids long. V gave up 6 bases and J gave up 5 bases, with 22 bases separating them. Germline loops: CDR1 MGHRA, CDR2 YSYEKL. CDR3 residues: CASSPSGGAVGYGYTF. CDR3 DNA: TGCGCCAGCAGTCCCTCGGGGGGGGCGGTTGGATATGGCTACACCTTC.

The chain has TRBV5-5 and TRBJ2-3, with 8 bases identical to TRBD2. Per germline, CDR1 SGHKS and CDR2 YYEKEE (reference sequence). The CDR3 is 14 residues long. J gave up 6 bases and V 1 base, and 4 bases lay outside the gene matches. CDR3 nucleotide sequence: TGTGCCAGCAGCTTGAGCGGGAGTGGTGATACGCAGTATTTT. It yields the protein CASSLSGSGDTQYF. The full variable domain, rest sourced from reference TRBV5-5 and TRBJ2-3, is DAGVTQSPTHLIKTRGQQVTLRCSPISGHKSVSWYQQVLGQGPQFIFQYYEKEERGRGNFPDRFSARQFPNYSSELNVNALLLGDSALYLCASSLSGSGDTQYFGPGTRLTVL.

In this sample, this clone turned up once. The chain joins TRBV5-1 to TRBJ1-1; D perhaps matches TRBD1 (6 bases). This CDR3 region has 15 residues. Germline lookup yields CDR1 SGHRS and CDR2 YFSETQ. With 4 bases removed from V and 0 bases from J, the gap between germline ends came to 13 bases. CDR3 sequence reads: CASSRATGLNTEAFF. As DNA, the CDR3 is TGCGCCAGCAGCCGGGCCACAGGGTTGAACACTGAAGCTTTCTTT.

The chain carries TRBV25-1 and TRBJ1-5; a possible D gene is TRBD1 (6 bases). The ends were cut back, 3 bases at V and 1 base at J, with 10 bases in the middle. Per the germline V gene, CDR1 is MGHDK and CDR2 is SYGVNS. The CDR3 totals 15 residues. The CDR3 spells CASSEGTGSNQPQHF. CDR3 bases: TGTGCCAGCAGTGAGGGTACAGGGAGCAATCAGCCCCAGCATTTT.

J is TRBJ2-2 and V is TRBV10-3; TRBD2 might be the D (5 bases). Germline V lookup: CDR1 ENHRY, CDR2 SYGVKD. The CDR3 extends over 16 amino acids. Between the trimmed V and J ends, which lost 8 bases and 2 bases, there was a span of 18 bases. The CDR3 sequence: CAIGQDLIGNTGELFF. CDR3 nucleotides: TGTGCCATCGGGCAGGACTTAATTGGAAACACCGGGGAGCTGTTTTTT.

This sequence joins TRBV15 and TRBJ2-1; 11 bases align to TRBD1. The CDR3 has 17 amino acids. Per the germline V gene, CDR1 is LNHNV and CDR2 is YYDKDF (reference sequence). V lost 1 base, J lost 6 bases, and 8 bases stayed unmatched. The CDR3 spells CATSRAPGTGGSNEQFF. CDR3 coding DNA: TGTGCCACCAGCAGAGCCCCCGGGACAGGGGGTTCCAATGAGCAGTTCTTC. The complete variable domain, with remaining parts taken from reference TRBV15 and TRBJ2-1, reads DAMVIQNPRYQVTQFGKPVTLSCSQTLNHNVMYWYQQKSSQAPKLLFHYYDKDFNNEADTPDNFQSRRPNTSFCFLDIRSPGLGDTAMYLCATSRAPGTGGSNEQFFGPGTRLTVL.

DNA of the CDR3: TGTGCCAGCAGTTTCCGGCCAGGGGGCGACCAGCCCCAGCATTTT. It yields the protein CASSFRPGGDQPQHF. The chain uses TRBV27 and TRBJ1-5, with 8 bases matching TRBD1. The CDR3 is 15 residues long. Looked up from germline, CDR1 is MNHEY and CDR2 is SMNVEV (reference sequence). Unmatched junction bases numbered 8, after V lost 3 bases and J lost 7 bases.

This chain links TRBV11-3 with TRBJ2-5; tentative D call: TRBD2 (6 bases). The CDR3 extends over 13 amino acids. The germline V gene has CDR1 SGHNT and CDR2 YENEEA. Trimming shortened V by 7 bases and J by 4 bases, and 13 bases separated the two germline ends. The CDR3 region has the DNA TGTGCCAGCAAGGCGTTGCGGGGAGAGACCCAGTACTTC. This gives the protein CASKALRGETQYF.

This clone came up a few times. V and J are TRBV5-8 and TRBJ1-2; D not resolved. Trimming stripped 6 bases from V and 0 bases from J, with 12 bases between. The length of the CDR3 is 14 residues. Germline lookup yields CDR1 SGHTS and CDR2 YDEGEE. Here the CDR3 DNA reads TGTGCCAGCAACCTACCGTTAGCTAACTATGGCTACACCTTC. Its protein is CASNLPLANYGYTF.

The chain carries TRBV5-1 and TRBJ2-1, with D perhaps matching TRBD2 (6 bases). Germline-derived CDR1 and CDR2 are SGHRS and YFSETQ. V lost 4 bases, J lost 0 bases, and 23 bases lay in between. This CDR3 region has 19 residues. This CDR3 is CASSHTGVLTGSSYNEQFF. CDR3 bases: TGCGCCAGCAGCCATACTGGGGTCCTGACCGGGAGCTCCTACAATGAGCAGTTCTTC.

This clone was counted between two and nine times. The chain combines TRBV7-6 with TRBJ2-7; TRBD2 matches 10 bases. The length of the CDR3 is 15 residues. Germline assignment: CDR1 SGHVS and CDR2 FNYEAQ. Trimming cost V 0 bases and J 2 bases; bases outside gene matches: 1. The CDR3 is CASSLAAGGPYEQYF. The DNA for the CDR3 is TGTGCCAGCAGCTTAGCAGCGGGAGGGCCCTACGAGCAGTACTTC.

The V gene is TRBV28, the J gene TRBJ1-1; D gene ambiguous. The germline V and J ends were trimmed by 2 bases and 0 bases, with 13 bases remaining between them. Germline lookup yields CDR1 MDHEN and CDR2 SYDVKM. This CDR3 contains 16 residues. The CDR3 DNA reads as TGTGCCAGCAGTTTAGGAGTTTTGGGAGTGAACACTGAAGCTTTCTTT. The encoded protein is CASSLGVLGVNTEAFF.

The rearrangement uses TRBV19 and TRBJ1-2; TRBD1 agrees at 8 bases. CDR3 size: 13 residues. The V gene's germline CDR1 is LNHDA and CDR2 SQIVND (reference sequence). Trimming cost V 6 bases and J 8 bases; bases outside gene matches: 8. Written as DNA, the CDR3 is TGTGCCAGTAGGTTGACAGGGGAAGGCGGCTACACCTTC. This gives the protein CASRLTGEGGYTF.

The gene calls are TRBV28 and TRBJ1-1; D not certain. This CDR3 region has 13 residues. Germline V gives CDR1 MDHEN, CDR2 SYDVKM. The ends were cut back, 5 bases at V and 1 base at J, with 8 bases in the middle. Here the CDR3 DNA reads TGTGCCAGCAGTCCCTTTTGGAACACTGAAGCTTTCTTT. This encodes CASSPFWNTEAFF.

J is TRBJ2-7 and V is TRBV7-6, with 7 bases matching TRBD2. CDR1 is SGHVS, CDR2 FNYEAQ, per germline. The CDR3 sequence is 16 residues long. V lost 5 bases and J lost 0; bases outside the gene matches: 10. As DNA, the CDR3 is TGTGCCAGCAGCCCTCGCAGCGGGATTAGCTCCTACGAGCAGTACTTC. Translated: CASSPRSGISSYEQYF.